A single sample gave rise to the 30 T cell receptor beta chains below, sequenced in a study of T cells in localized non-small cell lung cancer. Sequencing was performed with immunoSEQ multiplex PCR; in TCRdb, only in-frame clones are kept and a portion is missing. The data contain some 37,000 clones, around 90% of them singletons. The material was peripheral blood, obtained before any cancer treatment. All receptors come from a woman aged 35 to 75 with stage I lung adenocarcinoma.

V is TRBV19 and J is TRBJ2-7, with 11 bases aligning to TRBD2. Germline values: CDR1 LNHDA, CDR2 SQIVND (reference sequence). This CDR3 is built from 18 residues. Germline trimming cut 7 bases from V and 2 bases from J; bases unmatched to any gene: 16. CDR3 loop: CASTGVLAGEVDPYEQYF. The CDR3 region has the DNA TGTGCCAGTACGGGTGTACTAGCGGGAGAGGTAGACCCCTACGAGCAGTACTTC.

V and J are TRBV5-1 and TRBJ2-1; 9 nucleotides match TRBD2. The CDR3 runs 15 residues. In germline, CDR1 is SGHRS, CDR2 YFSETQ. The V and J ends lost 4 bases and 0 bases, in that order; junction bases with no gene match: 2. The CDR3: CASSISGSSYNEQFF. CDR3 coding DNA: TGCGCCAGCAGCATTAGCGGGAGCTCCTACAATGAGCAGTTCTTC.

This clone was counted a single time. This chain uses TRBV28 with TRBJ2-5; D may correspond to TRBD1 or TRBD2 (5 bases each). CDR1 and CDR2 (germline): MDHEN, SYDVKM. The CDR3 is 17 amino acids. Trimming shortened V by 5 bases and J by 6 bases, and 25 bases separated the two germline ends. The CDR3 region has the DNA TGTGCCAGCAGTCCCCCATTTGGTGGGCGGGCGGACAAGACCCAGTACTTC. Its translation: CASSPPFGGRADKTQYF.

The chain is built from TRBV30 and TRBJ2-1, with 9 bases fitting TRBD2. The ends lost 4 bases at V and 9 bases at J; junction bases unmatched: 10. The CDR3 has 14 residues. CDR1 and CDR2 from the germline V gene are GTSNPN and SVGIG (reference sequence). The CDR3 region has the DNA TGTGCCTGGATACGGGGCGGGAGGGTCGGTGAGCAGTTCTTC. It specifies CAWIRGGRVGEQFF.

The chain is built from TRBV30 and TRBJ2-1; 13 bases map to TRBD2. The CDR3 contains 15 residues. Looked up from germline, CDR1 is GTSNPN and CDR2 is SVGIG (reference sequence). V gave up 0 bases and J gave up 8 bases; unmatched junction bases: 4. This chain's CDR3 is CAWSVLAGGGDEQFF. DNA of the CDR3: TGTGCCTGGAGTGTACTAGCGGGAGGGGGCGATGAGCAGTTCTTC.

The table lists this clone with a few counts. The chain couples TRBV23-1 to TRBJ1-3; TRBD1 is a possible D gene (5 bases). TRBV23-1 is annotated as an ORF whose role is uncertain. With 0 bases removed from V and 4 bases from J, the gap between germline ends came to 13 bases. The CDR3 loop spans 16 amino acids. CDR3 nucleotides: TGCGCCAGCAGTCAATCCCCGGGGCACAGAGGAAACACCATATATTTT. It specifies CASSQSPGHRGNTIYF.

The chain has TRBV14 and TRBJ2-7, with D possibly being TRBD2 (6 bases). The CDR3 is 14 residues long. V dropped 4 bases and J dropped 7 bases, with 17 bases sitting between them. Germline V lookup: CDR1 SGHDN, CDR2 FVKESK. The CDR3 sequence: CASSPLGGTGEQYF. Here the CDR3 DNA reads TGTGCCAGCAGCCCCCTGGGCGGGACGGGTGAGCAGTACTTC.

The chain is built from TRBV5-1 and TRBJ2-7; 9 nucleotides line up with TRBD1. CDR1 is SGHRS, CDR2 YFSETQ, per germline. Losses at the gene ends were 4 bases for V and 5 bases for J; bases not matched to a gene: 16. This CDR3 has 17 residues. CDR3 nucleotide sequence: TGCGCCAGCAGCCTCCTCCCAACTGGACAGGGGATTGACGAGCAGTACTTC. Its protein is CASSLLPTGQGIDEQYF.

This chain joins TRBV11-2 and TRBJ2-1; D gene uncertain. V lost 3 bases and J lost 3, with 12 bases in between. The CDR3 has 15 amino acids. Germline CDR1 and CDR2: SGHAT and FQNNGV. CDR3 nucleotide sequence: TGTGCCAGCAGCTTCAAGCCCGGGTTCTACAATGAGCAGTTCTTC. Translation: CASSFKPGFYNEQFF.

The V call is TRBV20-1, the J call TRBJ2-1; 9 bases agree with TRBD1. V trimming: 8 bases; J trimming: 6 bases; junction bases outside the gene matches: 2. This CDR3 is 11 amino acids long. The V gene's germline CDR1 is DFQATT and CDR2 SNEGSKA (reference sequence). CDR3 residues: CSKDRGNEQFF. CDR3 bases: TGCAGTAAGGACAGGGGCAATGAGCAGTTCTTC.

The CDR3 DNA sequence: TGTGCCAGCAGCGCAAATTCAGGGGGCGGTGGCTACACCTTC. Protein product: CASSANSGGGGYTF. The chain links TRBV7-2 to TRBJ1-2; 8 bases match TRBD1. V lost 5 bases and J lost 7; bases outside the gene matches: 9. The CDR3 consists of 14 residues. In germline, CDR1 is SGHTA, CDR2 FQGNSA.

The chain has TRBV7-9 and TRBJ1-5; no definite D call. The CDR3 is made up of 13 amino acids. V was clipped by 5 bases and J by 4 bases, with 9 bases between them. From germline, CDR1 is SEHNR and CDR2 FQNEAQ (reference sequence). Here the CDR3 reads CASSTDKNQPQHF. The CDR3 nucleotides are TGTGCCAGCAGCACCGACAAGAATCAGCCCCAGCATTTT.

The rearrangement joins TRBV28 to TRBJ2-5, with D perhaps matching TRBD2 (5 bases). Trimming removed 6 bases at V and 5 bases at J, with 19 bases between. The germline CDR1 and CDR2 sequences are MDHEN and SYDVKM. The CDR3 runs 15 residues. The CDR3 sequence is CASRVGQDWGETQYF. DNA for the CDR3: TGTGCCAGCAGGGTCGGGCAGGACTGGGGTGAGACCCAGTACTTC. The entire variable domain, with the rest obtained from reference TRBV28 and TRBJ2-5, is as follows: DVKVTQSSRYLVKRTGEKVFLECVQDMDHENMFWYRQDPGLGLRLIYFSYDVKMKEKGDIPEGYSVSREKKERFSLILESASTNQTSMYLCASRVGQDWGETQYFGPGTRLLVL.

The V and J genes are TRBV2 and TRBJ1-2; weak D call: TRBD1 (6 bases). The V and J ends lost 2 bases and 7 bases respectively, with 14 bases between them. The CDR3 loop spans 14 amino acids. The V gene's germline CDR1 is SNHLY and CDR2 FYNNEI. CDR3 sequence (DNA): TGTGCCAGCAGTGAAAGCCGACAGGTATTTGGCTACACCTTC. This sequence encodes CASSESRQVFGYTF.

This sequence joins TRBV28 and TRBJ1-2; the D is unclear. V shed 7 bases and J shed 7 bases, with 25 bases lying between them. Looked up from germline, CDR1 is MDHEN and CDR2 is SYDVKM. The CDR3 has 16 amino acids. Here the CDR3 reads CASTEQLSRRVLGYTF. The CDR3 DNA sequence: TGTGCCAGCACCGAACAACTTAGCAGGCGGGTCCTTGGCTACACCTTC.

The chain links TRBV5-6 to TRBJ2-7; 8 bases are shared with TRBD1. The germline CDR1 and CDR2 sequences are SGHDT and YYEEEE. The CDR3 has 16 residues. Losses at the gene ends were 3 bases for V and 0 bases for J; bases not matched to a gene: 8. The DNA for the CDR3 is TGTGCCAGCAGCTACCGGACAGGGTCCCCCTCCTACGAGCAGTACTTC. This codes for CASSYRTGSPSYEQYF.

CDR3 in amino acids: CSVLPNSNTEAFF. The CDR3, as DNA: TGCAGCGTTCTACCGAACTCGAACACTGAAGCTTTCTTT. V gene TRBV29-1 combines with J gene TRBJ1-1; D ambiguous. The CDR3 loop spans 13 amino acids. Trimming removed 5 bases from V and 1 base from J, with 11 bases in between. CDR1 is SQVTM, CDR2 ANQGSEA, per germline. The complete variable domain, with remaining parts taken from reference TRBV29-1 and TRBJ1-1, reads SAVISQKPSRDICQRGTSLTIQCQVDSQVTMMFWYRQQPGQSLTLIATANQGSEATYESGFVIDKFPISRPNLTFSTLTVSNMSPEDSSIYLCSVLPNSNTEAFFGQGTRLTVV.

The V call is TRBV10-3, the J call TRBJ1-2; 8 bases fit TRBD1. The germline CDR1 and CDR2 sequences are ENHRY and SYGVKD. The CDR3 consists of 13 residues. V lost 6 bases, J lost 12 bases, and 12 bases stayed unmatched. CDR3 region: CAISSRQGSFNTF. CDR3 sequence (DNA): TGTGCCATCAGCTCACGACAGGGGTCTTTCAACACCTTC.

This clone was seen only once. The chain links TRBV19 to TRBJ1-2; D perhaps matches TRBD1 (6 bases). Trimming cost V 7 bases and J 4 bases, with 13 bases left between them. Germline V gene data show CDR1 as LNHDA and CDR2 as SQIVND (reference sequence). The CDR3 totals 13 residues. The CDR3 bases are TGTGCCAGTATCCCGACAGGCAGCTATGGCTACACCTTC. This encodes CASIPTGSYGYTF.

The chain couples TRBV29-1 to TRBJ2-3, with D unclear. Looked up from germline, CDR1 is SQVTM and CDR2 is ANQGSEA. This CDR3 has 14 residues. Between the trimmed V and J ends, which lost 3 bases and 3 bases, there was a span of 13 bases. The CDR3 is CSVENSPGTDTQYF. The CDR3 nucleotides are TGCAGCGTTGAGAACTCCCCCGGGACAGATACGCAGTATTTT.

This clone was counted a few times. CDR3 region: CASSLSGQDSGELFF. CDR3 in DNA: TGTGCCAGCAGCTTATCGGGACAGGACTCTGGGGAGCTGTTTTTT. The chain is built from TRBV11-3 and TRBJ2-2; 8 bases line up with TRBD1. Germline CDR1 reads SGHNT; CDR2 reads YENEEA. The length of the CDR3 is 15 residues. Trimming removed 2 bases from V and 8 bases from J; junction bases left unmatched: 7.

The V and J genes are TRBV29-1 and TRBJ2-3; 13 nucleotides align to TRBD2. Per germline, CDR1 SQVTM and CDR2 ANQGSEA. The CDR3 sequence is 14 residues long. After removal of 7 bases from V and 6 bases from J, the junction contained 7 bases not matched to a gene. The CDR3 here is CSAPGLAGKDTQYF. The CDR3 region has the DNA TGCAGCGCCCCGGGACTAGCGGGAAAGGATACGCAGTATTTT.

The V call is TRBV2, the J call TRBJ2-7, with D tentatively TRBD1 or TRBD2 (6 bases each). Per germline, CDR1 SNHLY and CDR2 FYNNEI. With 6 bases removed from V and 4 bases from J, the gap between germline ends came to 22 bases. The length of the CDR3 is 16 residues. The CDR3 DNA sequence: TGTGCCAGCAGGAGATCAATGATTCGGGGGACATACGAGCAGTACTTC. Its protein product is CASRRSMIRGTYEQYF.

The V and J genes are TRBV4-2 and TRBJ2-7, with D uncertain. The germline CDR1 and CDR2 sequences are LGHNA and YNFKEQ. CDR3 length: 13 amino acids. With 3 bases removed from V and 3 bases from J, the gap between germline ends came to 9 bases. CDR3 residues: CASSQVKGYEQYF. CDR3 DNA sequence: TGTGCCAGCAGCCAGGTAAAAGGCTACGAGCAGTACTTC.

The gene calls are TRBV30 and TRBJ2-7; 9 bases fit TRBD1. This CDR3 comprises 14 residues. V was clipped by 2 bases and J by 7 bases; unmatched bases: 9. Germline CDR1 and CDR2: GTSNPN and SVGIG (reference sequence). The CDR3 nucleotides are TGTGCCTGGAGTCAATCCGGGACAGGGAGTGAGCAGTACTTC. Its protein product is CAWSQSGTGSEQYF.

V is TRBV18 and J is TRBJ2-2, with 11 bases lining up with TRBD2. CDR1 and CDR2 (germline): KGHSH, LQKENI. V lost 0 bases, J lost 5 bases, and 5 bases stayed unmatched. The CDR3 is 17 amino acids. This CDR3 reads CASSPPASGGTTGELFF. Written as DNA, the CDR3 is TGTGCCAGCTCACCACCGGCTAGCGGGGGGACTACCGGGGAGCTGTTTTTT.

J is TRBJ1-2 and V is TRBV9; 10 bases agree with TRBD1. Looked up from germline, CDR1 is SGDLS and CDR2 is YYNGEE. Germline trimming cut 4 bases from V and 2 bases from J; bases unmatched to any gene: 5. There are 15 residues in the CDR3. CDR3 nucleotide sequence: TGTGCCAGCAGCTCCGCGGGACAGGGGAACTATGGCTACACCTTC. As protein: CASSSAGQGNYGYTF.

The V and J genes are TRBV6-4 and TRBJ2-7; 10 bases fit TRBD2. CDR3 length: 16 amino acids. V trimming: 0 bases; J trimming: 2 bases; junction bases outside the gene matches: 4. The germline CDR1 and CDR2 sequences are MRHNA and SNTAGT. CDR3 sequence (DNA): TGTGCCAGCAGTGACTCGAAGCGGGAGGGCCCCTACGAGCAGTACTTC. Its translation: CASSDSKREGPYEQYF.

The chain employs TRBV5-4 and TRBJ2-7; 7 bases agree with TRBD2. The CDR3 loop spans 16 amino acids. Germline values: CDR1 SGHNT, CDR2 YYREEE (reference sequence). The V gene end was trimmed by 1 base and the J gene end by 5 bases; junction bases not matched to a gene: 12. CDR3 amino acids: CASSLPSSGARNEQYF. CDR3 bases: TGTGCCAGCAGCTTGCCCTCGAGCGGGGCACGCAACGAGCAGTACTTC.

This sequence joins TRBV30 and TRBJ2-1; 8 positions match TRBD2. V shed 0 bases, J shed 4 bases, and the junction held 2 bases outside the gene matches. The length of the CDR3 is 14 residues. From germline, CDR1 is GTSNPN and CDR2 SVGIG (reference sequence). Written as DNA, the CDR3 is TGTGCCTGGAGTGTAACTAGCGGTTACAATGAGCAGTTCTTC. Its protein product is CAWSVTSGYNEQFF.